This passage covers 23 T cell receptor beta chains from one sample sequenced in a study of T-cell memory formation after mild COVID-19. MiXCR, applied by TCRdb to the 5' RACE reads, yields one record per CDR3 protein. Of 280,000 or so distinct CDR3 sequences in the sample, approximately 7.6% were seen once. The sample taken for sequencing was PBMCs or a T cell subset sorted from them (not recorded which). The receptors stem from a man younger than 35 who had mild COVID-19 (a few samples of this study predate the infection). Cell type and time point are not known.

At least ten counts were recorded for this clonotype. The gene calls are TRBV4-3 and TRBJ2-1; 12 bases fit TRBD2. CDR1 LGHNA and CDR2 YSLEER come from the germline V gene. The CDR3 has 18 amino acids. V dropped 0 bases and J dropped 7; count of bases not matched to a gene: 10. In DNA, the CDR3 is TGCGCCAGCAGCCAAGAAGCGCTAGCGGGGGGGCGAAAGAATGAGCAGTTCTTC. This translates into CASSQEALAGGRKNEQFF.

This clonotype was detected many times. The chain uses TRBV7-2 and TRBJ2-5; D not certain. Germline values: CDR1 SGHTA, CDR2 FQGNSA. The CDR3 contains 13 residues. V was trimmed by 5 bases and J by 5 bases, leaving 12 bases between them. CDR3 in amino acids: CASSPVGPETQYF. In DNA, the CDR3 is TGTGCCAGCAGCCCTGTCGGGCCGGAGACCCAGTACTTC.

The V call is TRBV7-2, the J call TRBJ2-5, with D unresolved. CDR1 and CDR2 from the germline V gene are SGHTA and FQGNSA. V shed 1 base and J shed 5 bases, with 14 bases lying between them. The CDR3 totals 15 residues. The CDR3 loop reads CASSLEGGSLETQYF. In DNA, the CDR3 is TGTGCCAGCAGCTTAGAGGGCGGTAGCCTCGAGACCCAGTACTTC.

The sample holds a few counts of this clonotype. The chain combines TRBV7-3 with TRBJ2-3; TRBD2 matches at 10 bases. Germline V gene sequence: CDR1 SGHTA, CDR2 FQGTGA. Unmatched junction bases numbered 5, after V lost 2 bases and J lost 3 bases. CDR3 length equals 16 residues. The CDR3 bases are TGTGCCAGCAGCTTACTTGGAGCGGGGGGGACAGATACGCAGTATTTT. This codes for CASSLLGAGGTDTQYF.

The genes are TRBV7-3 and TRBJ2-2, with D maybe TRBD2 (5 bases). This CDR3 region has 15 residues. In germline, CDR1 is SGHTA, CDR2 FQGTGA. V gave up 4 bases and J gave up 2 bases, with 11 bases separating them. DNA of the CDR3: TGTGCCAGCAGCTCCCGGGGTTCAAACACCGGGGAGCTGTTTTTT. Residues: CASSSRGSNTGELFF.

This clonotype was detected a few times. This rearrangement joins TRBV2 to TRBJ1-6, with unresolved D. The CDR3 consists of 13 residues. V was pared by 5 bases and J by 7 bases, with 9 bases between. Germline values: CDR1 SNHLY, CDR2 FYNNEI. The CDR3 reads CASSQTGNSPLHF. Here the CDR3 DNA reads TGTGCCAGCAGTCAAACGGGGAATTCACCCCTCCACTTT.

There are many counts of this clonotype. The chain joins TRBV7-3 to TRBJ1-2; 9 bases match TRBD1. Germline loops: CDR1 SGHTA, CDR2 FQGTGA. The CDR3 is 15 residues long. The J segment lost 5 bases and the V segment lost 5 bases, leaving 9 bases of the junction unmatched. Here the CDR3 reads CASSRMDRGVYGYTF. CDR3 DNA sequence: TGTGCCAGCAGCCGGATGGACAGGGGAGTATATGGCTACACCTTC.

This clonotype was detected a few times. The rearrangement links TRBV7-3 to TRBJ2-1, with no clear D. Trimming stripped 3 bases from V and 3 bases from J, with 15 bases between. The CDR3 spans 16 residues. In germline, CDR1 is SGHTA, CDR2 FQGTGA. The CDR3 reads CASSLEPSAFYNEQFF. In DNA form, the CDR3 reads TGTGCCAGCAGCTTGGAACCAAGCGCGTTCTACAATGAGCAGTTCTTC.

The V gene is TRBV19, the J gene TRBJ1-2; D gene uncertain. The V and J ends lost 3 bases and 4 bases respectively, with 3 bases between them. Per germline, CDR1 LNHDA and CDR2 SQIVND (reference sequence). This CDR3 is built from 11 residues. CDR3 in DNA: TGTGCCAGTAGTATGTTCTATGGCTACACCTTC. Amino acids: CASSMFYGYTF.

This clonotype was seen a few times. The chain uses TRBV5-6 and TRBJ1-2; D may be TRBD1 (6 bases). With 0 bases removed from V and 4 bases from J, the gap between germline ends came to 13 bases. This CDR3 comprises 15 residues. Looked up from germline, CDR1 is SGHDT and CDR2 is YYEEEE. This chain's CDR3 is CASSLAGADSYGYTF. CDR3 in DNA: TGTGCCAGCAGCTTGGCCGGCGCGGACAGCTATGGCTACACCTTC.

This clonotype occurred a few times. The gene calls are TRBV6-5 and TRBJ2-7; TRBD1 matches 8 bases. Germline V gene sequence: CDR1 MNHEY, CDR2 SVGAGI. The ends lost 5 bases at V and 4 bases at J; junction bases unmatched: 7. The CDR3 runs to 14 residues. For the CDR3, the DNA is TGTGCCAGCAGTGGGGTGGGACAGGCGTACGAGCAGTACTTC. Translating it yields CASSGVGQAYEQYF.

The sample holds many counts of this clonotype. The V call is TRBV12-3 or TRBV12-4, the J call TRBJ2-2; tentatively, D is TRBD1 or TRBD2 (5 bases each). Trimming left V 3 bases short and J 2 bases short, with 16 bases between. The CDR3 consists of 17 residues. The CDR3 loop is CASSLERWDVNTGELFF. The CDR3 DNA follows: TGTGCCAGCAGTTTGGAGAGGTGGGACGTCAACACCGGGGAGCTGTTTTTT.

In its sample, this clonotype was seen many times. The chain combines TRBV3-1 with TRBJ2-3; TRBD2 matches 9 bases. J was trimmed by 2 bases and V by 4 bases; bases with no gene match: 4. The CDR3 spans 15 residues. The germline gives CDR1 LGHDT, CDR2 YNNKEL (reference sequence). The CDR3 loop reads CASSPTSGVTDTQYF. DNA for the CDR3: TGTGCCAGCAGCCCGACTAGCGGAGTCACAGATACGCAGTATTTT.

Only a few counts were recorded for this clonotype. The rearrangement uses TRBV25-1 and TRBJ2-1; D assignment may be TRBD1 or TRBD2 (5 bases each). Germline CDR1 reads MGHDK; CDR2 reads SYGVNS. With 5 bases removed from V and 7 bases from J, the gap between germline ends came to 21 bases. The CDR3 has 16 amino acids. The CDR3 protein is CASSWPQADEGNEQFF. In DNA, the CDR3 is TGTGCCAGCAGTTGGCCGCAAGCCGACGAGGGGAATGAGCAGTTCTTC.

V usage is TRBV4-3 and J usage is TRBJ1-2; 7 positions match TRBD1. Germline V lookup: CDR1 LGHNA, CDR2 YSLEER. V was pared by 0 bases and J by 4 bases, with 5 bases of the junction left unmatched. The CDR3 is 15 amino acids. CDR3 loop: CASSQERTGPYGYTF. The CDR3, as DNA: TGCGCCAGCAGCCAAGAGCGGACAGGTCCCTATGGCTACACCTTC.

Many counts were recorded for this clonotype. This chain joins TRBV10-2 and TRBJ2-3, with D hard to call. Germline loops: CDR1 WSHSY, CDR2 SAAADI. V dropped 7 bases and J dropped 2 bases, with 19 bases sitting between them. The CDR3 is 16 residues long. The CDR3 DNA is TGCGCCAGCAAGTCTTACCCTAAGGGCGACACAGATACGCAGTATTTT. Residues: CASKSYPKGDTDTQYF.

Only a few counts were recorded for this clonotype. The chain carries TRBV5-4 and TRBJ1-2; D remains ambiguous. V was trimmed by 0 bases and J by 6 bases, leaving 9 bases between them. This CDR3 comprises 13 residues. Per the germline V gene, CDR1 is SGHNT and CDR2 is YYREEE (reference sequence). CDR3 region: CASSLVGWNGYTF. The CDR3 bases are TGTGCCAGCAGCTTGGTTGGATGGAATGGCTACACCTTC. Looking up the rest from reference TRBV5-4 and TRBJ1-2 gives the full variable domain: ETGVTQSPTHLIKTRGQQVTLRCSSQSGHNTVSWYQQALGQGPQFIFQYYREEENGRGNFPPRFSGLQFPNYSSELNVNALELDDSALYLCASSLVGWNGYTFGSGTRLTVV.

V gene TRBV20-1 combines with J gene TRBJ1-5; D is unresolved. The V end lost 5 bases, the J end lost 5 bases, and 16 bases lay between the germline ends. The CDR3 is made up of 14 amino acids. Germline lookup yields CDR1 DFQATT and CDR2 SNEGSKA (reference sequence). The CDR3 is CSASREGRYQPQHF. For the CDR3, the DNA is TGCAGTGCTTCCCGAGAGGGAAGGTATCAGCCCCAGCATTTT.

The rearrangement joins TRBV15 to TRBJ2-3; 7 bases agree with TRBD2. In germline, CDR1 is LNHNV, CDR2 YYDKDF (reference sequence). The CDR3 contains 19 residues. After removal of 3 bases from V and 1 base from J, the junction contained 16 bases not matched to a gene. As DNA, the CDR3 is TGTGCCACCAGCAGTACCTTGAGCGGGACCCCTTGGGGCACAGATACGCAGTATTTT. As protein: CATSSTLSGTPWGTDTQYF.

The chain employs TRBV2 and TRBJ2-2; D ambiguous. V lost 3 bases and J lost 5, with 4 bases in between. Looked up from germline, CDR1 is SNHLY and CDR2 is FYNNEI. This CDR3 is built from 12 residues. The CDR3 DNA reads TGTGCCAGCAGTGACTTTACCGGGGAGCTGTTTTTT. Protein: CASSDFTGELFF.

This clonotype has just a few counts. The gene calls are TRBV4-3 and TRBJ1-1; no reliable D call. V was shortened by 0 bases and J by 1 base, with 9 bases between the two germline ends. The CDR3 consists of 15 residues. The germline V gene encodes CDR1 LGHNA and CDR2 YSLEER. CDR3 protein: CASSQDIGGNTEAFF. DNA for the CDR3: TGCGCCAGCAGCCAAGATATCGGCGGGAACACTGAAGCTTTCTTT.

This clonotype was counted between two and nine times. The chain employs TRBV25-1 and TRBJ1-6; tentative D call: TRBD1 (5 bases). Germline V lookup: CDR1 MGHDK, CDR2 SYGVNS. The CDR3 sequence is 16 residues long. V lost 5 bases, J lost 9 bases, and 20 bases lay in between. Written as DNA, the CDR3 is TGTGCCAGCAGTACACACTCAGCCGGGGCCAGTTCACCCCTCCACTTT. This translates into CASSTHSAGASSPLHF.

The chain recombines TRBV7-3 with TRBJ2-6, with D perhaps TRBD2 (5 bases). Germline V lookup: CDR1 SGHTA, CDR2 FQGTGA. This CDR3 region has 17 residues. Trimming pared 5 bases from V and 0 bases from J, leaving 14 bases between. The CDR3 DNA reads as TGTGCCAGCAGCCCATTCTTCGGGGACTCTGGGGCCAACGTCCTGACTTTC. Its translation is CASSPFFGDSGANVLTF. Supplemented by reference TRBV7-3 and TRBJ2-6, the full variable domain reads GAGVSQTPSNKVTEKGKYVELRCDPISGHTALYWYRQSLGQGPEFLIYFQGTGAADDSGLPNDRFFAVRPEGSVSTLKIQRTERGDSAVYLCASSPFFGDSGANVLTFGAGSRLTVL.